This TCR beta chain was recovered during a study of cytomegalovirus exposure and HLA in healthy donors. Use of 60 Vbeta and 13 Jbeta primers characterized the PCR. Repertoires were generated with immunoSEQ multiplex PCR, while TCRdb's copy carries only in-frame clones and drops some. Of 140,000 or so clones in the sample, 65% to 80% were seen once. In this sample, this clone turned up once. Its antigen is not identified. The CDR3 has 13 residues. The V gene's germline CDR1 is SGHKS and CDR2 YYEKEE (reference sequence). The V end was cut by 4 bases, the J end by 12 bases, with 17 bases between. General study points: Later analysis associated a missense DCLRE1C variant with TCR beta V- and J-gene trimming.

The receptor was derived from a woman aged 40-49 years in good health and CMV-seronegative. Sequenced material: PBMCs. This chain uses TRBV5-5 with TRBJ2-1; maybe TRBD2 (6 bases). The CDR3 region is CASSPWDSQGQFF. CDR3 nucleotide sequence: TGTGCCAGCAGCCCATGGGACTCCCAGGGGCAGTTCTTC.